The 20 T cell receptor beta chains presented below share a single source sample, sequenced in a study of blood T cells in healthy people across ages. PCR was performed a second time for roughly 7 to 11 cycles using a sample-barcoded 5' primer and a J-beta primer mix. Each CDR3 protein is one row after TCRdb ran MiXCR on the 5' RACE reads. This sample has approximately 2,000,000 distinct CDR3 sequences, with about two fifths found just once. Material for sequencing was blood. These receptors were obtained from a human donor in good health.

CDR3 loop: CASSLMDNSPLHF. The CDR3 coding sequence is TGCGCCAGCAGCTTGATGGATAATTCACCCCTCCACTTT. The chain uses TRBV5-1 and TRBJ1-6, with D unclear. Germline V gene data show CDR1 as SGHRS and CDR2 as YFSETQ. CDR3 length: 13 amino acids. The V gene lost 1 base and the J gene lost 5 bases, with 4 bases spanning the gap.

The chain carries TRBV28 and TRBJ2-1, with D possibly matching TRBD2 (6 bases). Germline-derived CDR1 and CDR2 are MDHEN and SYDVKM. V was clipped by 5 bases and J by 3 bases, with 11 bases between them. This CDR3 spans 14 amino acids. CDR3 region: CASSRLVDYNEQFF. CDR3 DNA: TGTGCCAGCAGTCGACTAGTCGACTACAATGAGCAGTTCTTC. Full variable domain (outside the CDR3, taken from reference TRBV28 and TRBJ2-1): DVKVTQSSRYLVKRTGEKVFLECVQDMDHENMFWYRQDPGLGLRLIYFSYDVKMKEKGDIPEGYSVSREKKERFSLILESASTNQTSMYLCASSRLVDYNEQFFGPGTRLTVL.

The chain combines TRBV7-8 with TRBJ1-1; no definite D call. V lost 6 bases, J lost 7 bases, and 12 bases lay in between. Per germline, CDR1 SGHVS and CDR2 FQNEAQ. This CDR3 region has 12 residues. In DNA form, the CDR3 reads TGTGCCAGCAGATCCCCTCGTGGTGAAGCTTTCTTT. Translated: CASRSPRGEAFF.

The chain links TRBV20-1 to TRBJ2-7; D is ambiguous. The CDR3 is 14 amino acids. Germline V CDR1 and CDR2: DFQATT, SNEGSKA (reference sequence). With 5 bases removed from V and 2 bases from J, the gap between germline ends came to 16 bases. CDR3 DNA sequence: TGCAGTGCTCAAAGCGAGCCGGATCCCTACGAGCAGTACTTC. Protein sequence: CSAQSEPDPYEQYF.

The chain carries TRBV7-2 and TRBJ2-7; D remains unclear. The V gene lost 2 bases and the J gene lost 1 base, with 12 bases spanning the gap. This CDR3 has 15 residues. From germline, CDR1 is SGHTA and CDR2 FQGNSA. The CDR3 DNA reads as TGTGCCAGCAGCTTAATACCGACACTTTCCTACGAGCAGTACTTC. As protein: CASSLIPTLSYEQYF.

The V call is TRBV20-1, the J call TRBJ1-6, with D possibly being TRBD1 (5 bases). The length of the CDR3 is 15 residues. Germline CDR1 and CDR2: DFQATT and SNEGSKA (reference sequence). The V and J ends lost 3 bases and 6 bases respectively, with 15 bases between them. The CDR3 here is CSASELGAGNSPLHF. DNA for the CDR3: TGCAGTGCTAGTGAGCTAGGGGCTGGTAATTCACCCCTCCACTTT.

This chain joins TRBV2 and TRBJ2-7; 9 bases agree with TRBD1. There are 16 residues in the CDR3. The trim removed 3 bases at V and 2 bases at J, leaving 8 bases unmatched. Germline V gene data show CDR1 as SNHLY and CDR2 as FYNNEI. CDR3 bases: TGTGCCAGCAGTGACCCCGGACAGGGGCCGCCCTACGAGCAGTACTTC. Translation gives CASSDPGQGPPYEQYF.

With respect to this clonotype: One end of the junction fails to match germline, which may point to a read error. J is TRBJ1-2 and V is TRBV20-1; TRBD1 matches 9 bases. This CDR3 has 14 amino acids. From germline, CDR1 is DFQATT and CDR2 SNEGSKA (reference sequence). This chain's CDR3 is CSAGDLQGAGGYTF. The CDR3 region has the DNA TGCAGTGCTGGAGATTTACAGGGGGCGGGTGGCTACACCTTC.

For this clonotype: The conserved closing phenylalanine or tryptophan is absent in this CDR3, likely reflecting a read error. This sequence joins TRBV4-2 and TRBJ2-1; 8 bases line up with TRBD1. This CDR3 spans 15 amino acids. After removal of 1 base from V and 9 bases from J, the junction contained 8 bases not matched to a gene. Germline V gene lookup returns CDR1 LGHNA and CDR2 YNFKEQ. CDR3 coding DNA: TGTGCCAGCAGCCAAGCGAGGGACAGGAGGATTGAGCAGTTCTGC. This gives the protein CASSQARDRRIEQFC.

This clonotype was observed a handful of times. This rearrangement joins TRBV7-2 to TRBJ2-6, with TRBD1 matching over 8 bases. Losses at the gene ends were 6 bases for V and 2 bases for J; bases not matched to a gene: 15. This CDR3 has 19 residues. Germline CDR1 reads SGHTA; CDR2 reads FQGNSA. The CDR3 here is CASRHQPGGVSTGANVLTF. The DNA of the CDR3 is TGTGCCAGCAGGCACCAACCAGGGGGCGTCTCTACTGGGGCCAACGTCCTGACTTTC.

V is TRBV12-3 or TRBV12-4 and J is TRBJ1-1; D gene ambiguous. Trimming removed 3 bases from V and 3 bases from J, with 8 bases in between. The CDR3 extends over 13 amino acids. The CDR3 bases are TGTGCCAGCAGTTTGGAACGGCACACTGAAGCTTTCTTT. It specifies CASSLERHTEAFF.

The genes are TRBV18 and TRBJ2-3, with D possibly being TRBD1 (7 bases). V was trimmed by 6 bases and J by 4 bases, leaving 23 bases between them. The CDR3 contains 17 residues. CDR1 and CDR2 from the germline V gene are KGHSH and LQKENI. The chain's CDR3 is CASSPTFQGGTADTQYF. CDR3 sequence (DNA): TGTGCCAGCTCCCCTACCTTTCAGGGGGGAACTGCAGATACGCAGTATTTT.

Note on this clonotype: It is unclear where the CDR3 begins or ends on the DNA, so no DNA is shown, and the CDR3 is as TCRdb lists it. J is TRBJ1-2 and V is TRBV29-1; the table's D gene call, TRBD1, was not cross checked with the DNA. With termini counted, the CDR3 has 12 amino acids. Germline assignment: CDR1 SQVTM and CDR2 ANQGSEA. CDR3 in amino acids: CSEGQGAYGCTF.

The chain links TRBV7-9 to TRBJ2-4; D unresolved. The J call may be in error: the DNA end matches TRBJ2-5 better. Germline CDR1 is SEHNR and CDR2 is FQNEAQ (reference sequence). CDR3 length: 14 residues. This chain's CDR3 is CASSPQVLGETQYF. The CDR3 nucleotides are TGTGCCAGCAGCCCACAAGTGCTAGGGGAGACCCAGTACTTC.

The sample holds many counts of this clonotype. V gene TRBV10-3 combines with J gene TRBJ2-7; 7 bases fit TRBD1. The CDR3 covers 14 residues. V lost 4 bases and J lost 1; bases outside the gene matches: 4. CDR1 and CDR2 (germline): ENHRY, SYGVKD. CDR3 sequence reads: CAISATGQSYEQYF. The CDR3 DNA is TGTGCCATCAGTGCGACAGGGCAATCCTACGAGCAGTACTTC.

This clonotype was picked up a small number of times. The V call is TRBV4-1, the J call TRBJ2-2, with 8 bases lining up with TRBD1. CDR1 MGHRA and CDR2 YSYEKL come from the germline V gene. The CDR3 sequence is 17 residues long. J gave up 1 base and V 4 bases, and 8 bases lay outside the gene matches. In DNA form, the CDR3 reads TGCGCCAGCAGCCCCCTGACAGGGGTAGTGAACACCGGGGAGCTGTTTTTT. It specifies CASSPLTGVVNTGELFF.

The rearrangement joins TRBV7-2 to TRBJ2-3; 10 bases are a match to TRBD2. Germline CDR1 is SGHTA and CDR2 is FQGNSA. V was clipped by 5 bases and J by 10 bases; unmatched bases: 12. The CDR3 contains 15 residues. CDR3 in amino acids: CASSAPGLAYVSQYF. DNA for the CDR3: TGTGCCAGCAGCGCTCCGGGACTAGCGTACGTTTCGCAGTATTTT. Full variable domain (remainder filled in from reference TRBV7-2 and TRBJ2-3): GAGVSQSPSNKVTEKGKDVELRCDPISGHTALYWYRQSLGQGLEFLIYFQGNSAPDKSGLPSDRFSAERTGGSVSTLTIQRTQQEDSAVYLCASSAPGLAYVSQYFGPGTRLTVL.

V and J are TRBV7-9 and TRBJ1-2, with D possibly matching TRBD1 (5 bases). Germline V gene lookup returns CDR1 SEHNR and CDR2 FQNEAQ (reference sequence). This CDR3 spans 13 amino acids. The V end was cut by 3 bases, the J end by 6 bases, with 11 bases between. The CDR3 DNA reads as TGTGCCAGCAGCTTGGGGGAAATAGATGGCTACACCTTC. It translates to CASSLGEIDGYTF.

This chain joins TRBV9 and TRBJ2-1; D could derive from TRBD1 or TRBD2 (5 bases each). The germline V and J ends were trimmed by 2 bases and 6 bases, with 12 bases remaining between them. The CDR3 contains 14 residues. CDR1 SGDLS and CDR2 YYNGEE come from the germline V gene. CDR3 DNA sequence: TGTGCCAGCAGCGTCGGGACGGGCCCCAATGAGCAGTTCTTC. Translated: CASSVGTGPNEQFF.

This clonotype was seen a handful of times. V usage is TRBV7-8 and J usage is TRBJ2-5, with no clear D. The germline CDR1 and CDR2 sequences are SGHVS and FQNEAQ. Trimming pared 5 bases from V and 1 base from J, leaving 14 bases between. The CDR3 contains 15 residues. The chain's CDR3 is CASSKIIGFQETQYF. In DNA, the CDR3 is TGTGCCAGCAGCAAGATAATAGGGTTCCAAGAGACCCAGTACTTC.